This T cell receptor (beta chain) stems from a study of T cells in Graves' hyperthyroidism and ophthalmopathy. In making diagnoses, clinical symptoms, serum thyroxine and TRAb, thyroid ultrasound and orbital computed tomography were all used. This clonotype came up a few times. Trimming shortened V by 4 bases and J by 7 bases, and 5 bases separated the two germline ends. The CDR3 extends over 10 amino acids. CDR1 is DFQATT, CDR2 SNEGSKA, per germline (reference sequence). Amplified regions were TCR beta CDR3 sequences from RNA transcripts. First-round RT-PCR targeting the TCR CDR3 was performed with the HTBI primer set. TCRdb fed the multiplex PCR reads into MiXCR, producing one record per CDR3 protein. The profile covers about 560,000 distinct CDR3 sequences, with 16% appearing a single time and roughly 18% taken by the ten largest.

The chain joins TRBV20-1 to TRBJ2-1; D is uncertain. This receptor was identified in a woman aged 18-29 years with Graves' hyperthyroidism. The specimen was blood. The CDR3 is CSAMDNEQFF. CDR3 bases: TGCAGTGCTATGGATAATGAGCAGTTCTTC.